This T cell receptor beta chain was captured in a study of T cells in Graves' hyperthyroidism and ophthalmopathy. This CDR3 is 14 amino acids long. Trimming removed 6 bases from V and 4 bases from J, with 14 bases in between. Ten or more counts support this clonotype. There were TCR beta CDR3 regions amplified from RNA transcripts. With the HTBI primer set, the TCR CDR3 went through a first round of RT-PCR. TCRdb used MiXCR to reprocess the multiplex PCR reads, holding one entry per CDR3 protein. Of 500,000 to 600,000 distinct CDR3 sequences detected, 16% appear once; the ten largest clones hold under 20%.

The specimen sequenced was blood. The TCR sequence derives from a woman younger than 30 with Graves' hyperthyroidism. This chain connects TRBV12-3 or TRBV12-4 to TRBJ2-3; maybe TRBD2 (6 bases). CDR3 in amino acids: CASSKGTLPDTQYF. The CDR3 coding sequence is TGTGCCAGCAGCAAAGGGACTCTCCCAGATACGCAGTATTTT.